This T cell receptor beta chain was documented in a study of Graves' ophthalmopathy and Graves' hyperthyroidism (dated by TCRdb to between 2018 and 2020). Study-level background: Stable hyperthyroidism was defined as no progression to ophthalmopathy within 18 months of follow-up. The study used TCR beta repertoire signatures to distinguish Graves' ophthalmopathy from Graves' hyperthyroidism and to predict progression to ophthalmopathy. In total, some 140 blood samples were TCR-sequenced: around 42 ophthalmopathy, about 75 hyperthyroidism and 17 hyperthyroidism-to-ophthalmopathy patients. To explore V-J signatures that separate ophthalmopathy from hyperthyroidism, a discovery set of about a hundred patients was enrolled, consisting of about 41 with ophthalmopathy and under 65 with stable hyperthyroidism. For independent validation, a separate cohort was made up of 18 hyperthyroidism patients plus 17 patients who later progressed from hyperthyroidism to ophthalmopathy. In six hyperthyroidism patients, the T-cell repertoire of thyroid tissue was compared with the T-cell repertoire of blood. Following sample collection, hyperthyroidism patients were given methimazole at a starting dose of 30 mg daily, and ophthalmopathy patients were given high-dose intravenous methylprednisolone.

TCR beta CDR3 regions were amplified from RNA transcripts for repertoire sequencing. The first round was an RT-PCR using HTBI primers with the Qiagen OneStep RT-PCR kit, and this first round was followed by a second-round multiplex PCR, then size selection and purification. Libraries were sequenced paired-end with 100 bp reads on an Illumina HiSeq2000. Per the original workflow: SOAPnuke was used for read processing, and reads with adapters, uncalled bases, a mean Phred below 15, or no exact constant-primer or identifier match were discarded. COPE v1.2.5 was used to merge the high-quality paired reads. Each unique nucleotide sequence was treated as a clonotype, and MiTCR v1.1 was used to align the clonotypes to the IMGT TRB V, D and J references. The analysis was limited to V-J combinations with a frequency above 0.0001, which together covered 99.2% of repertoires. For each V-J combination, a TCR clonal expansion and chaos score was defined as the ratio of F50 clonal expansion to chaos observed in the TCRdist matrix. Welch's t-statistics and random forest were used to reduce features to about 14 V-J combinations, which were fed into a naive Bayes classifier. Thyroid-blood repertoire similarity was quantified with the Morisita-Horn index. Through fastp at Q25 and MiXCR, TCRdb rebuilt clones from the public reads, retaining in-frame beta chains. For every CDR3 protein sequence, its rows merge into one entry that carries the most common genes and DNA. The V and J calls were not made by the authors but by TCRdb's processing. Present in this sample are over a million distinct CDR3 sequences, roughly two fifths of which were seen just once. Around 10% of the sample is held by the ten biggest clonotypes.

With respect to this clonotype: Its antigen is currently not known. Base qualities are missing; no much larger clone stands one base away.

Overall study results and their limits: In cross-validation, the 13-signature model distinguished ophthalmopathy from stable hyperthyroidism with about 90% sensitivity and approximately 81% specificity, and in the test set the corresponding values were around 78% and 73%. No statistical method was used to set the sample size in advance, and the investigators knew which group each participant was assigned to. In validation, the model predicted ophthalmopathy progression with nearly 71% sensitivity and 72.22% specificity; 12 predicted patients were CT-confirmed with GO in a median of about 6.2 months. Most expanded thyroid clonotypes with a frequency above 0.001 also appeared in blood, which suggests that blood repertoires may reflect the immune response in the thyroid.

The CDR3, from cysteine to phenylalanine, totals 16 residues. Only the CDR3 DNA stays, 48 bases, in frame from base 1. Via the germline V gene, CDR1 is WSHSY and CDR2 SAAADI. Ends trimmed: V by 1 base, J by 4 bases; bases unmatched to a gene: 8. Hyperthyroidism patients were newly diagnosed, with disease duration under 2 months, and aged 18 to 65 years. Patients with other autoimmune diseases, uncontrolled infections, pregnancy or lactation were excluded. Clinical symptoms, serum thyroxine, TRAb, thyroid ultrasound and orbital computed tomography formed the basis of the diagnosis. Trizol reagent was used to extract the total RNA, and its quality was then checked on an Agilent 2100 Bioanalyzer.

This receptor was obtained from an adult man with Graves' hyperthyroidism. The chain employs TRBV10-2 and TRBJ2-5; 8 of the junction bases match TRBD1. Source material: peripheral blood or thyroid tissue (not recorded which). The DNA sequence is TGCGCCAGCAGTGAGTTCAGGGACAGGACTTTAGAGACCCAGTACTTC. It is translated as CASSEFRDRTLETQYF.